What follows is one TCR beta chain and its context. No antigen is known for it. The data originate from a study of T cell responses to AZD1222 COVID-19 vaccine. The study, taken as a whole, reports: When two AZD1222 doses had been given, Spike-specific TCR breadth and depth rose. At baseline, seropositivity was found in only five or six AZD1222 recipients.

Germline V lookup: CDR1 MNHEY, CDR2 SMNVEV (reference sequence). CDR3 length equals 15 residues. With V trimmed by 4 bases and J by 4 bases, 8 bases remained unmatched. Measured with immunoSEQ multiplex PCR; TCRdb has only the in-frame clones, and not every one. The sample contains roughly 150,000 clones, 80% to 90% of which appear only once. This chain joins TRBV27 and TRBJ2-7; 9 nucleotides agree with TRBD2. Sequences were derived from peripheral blood, sampled on day 0 of AZD1222 vaccination. The sequence was obtained from an adult in good health. Written as DNA, the CDR3 is TGTGCCAGCAGTTGGTCGGGGCGGGAGGGATACGAGCAGTACTTC. This gives the protein CASSWSGREGYEQYF.